This T cell receptor (beta chain) was recorded in a study of PD-1 blockade in classical Hodgkin lymphoma. The protocol was immunoSEQ multiplex PCR, while the TCRdb copy is restricted to in-frame clones and leaves out a portion. The table records 100,000 to 120,000 clones, roughly 87% of them present only once. About this clone: The antigen is undetermined.

Study-wide results and caveats: Complete responders entered with baseline diversity on par with newly diagnosed patients, the results showed. Some patients started nivolumab under 1 year after ASCT, and they were excluded. Researchers reported that CD4+ TCR diversity, though not CD8+, rose significantly by C4D1.

Germline assignment: CDR1 LNHDA and CDR2 SQIVND (reference sequence). This CDR3 is built from 13 residues. Trimming removed 4 bases from V and 8 bases from J; junction bases left unmatched: 6. Time point in this sample: cycle 4 day 1 (C4D1), after around six weeks of nivolumab. After autologous stem cell transplantation all patients relapsed, and prior brentuximab vedotin exposure differed between cohorts. The receptor comes from a human donor with classical Hodgkin lymphoma. This specimen consisted of peripheral blood mononuclear cells (PBMCs), obtained before the fourth cycle of nivolumab. The V call is TRBV19, the J call TRBJ1-2, with 8 positions matching TRBD1. The CDR3 DNA is TGTGCCAGTAGTACCGGACAGGGACGGGGCTACACCTTC. Its protein is CASSTGQGRGYTF.